Listed below are T cell receptor beta chains from one sample, sequenced in a study of blood T cell repertoires in COVID-19. TCRdb's table, derived via immunoSEQ multiplex PCR, lists solely in-frame clones and lacks some. Here the sample spans about 180,000 clones, approximately 85% being singletons. Source material: peripheral blood. These receptors were collected from a human donor with active or convalescent COVID-19. The donor label of this sample is uncertain. CDR3s include the opening cysteine and the closing phenylalanine or tryptophan. D genes are given only for firm matches. Clone size is given for some rows only: seen once, a few or many times, or a class if the clone is expanded.

abundance,v_gene,j_gene,d_gene,CDR3nt,CDR3aa
once,TRBV7-2,TRBJ2-4,TRBD1,TGTGCCAGCAGCTTAGTATTGCAGGGGGCTGCCAAAAACATTCAGTACTTC,CASSLVLQGAAKNIQYF
.,TRBV7-2,TRBJ2-5,.,TGTGCCAGCAGCCCGTTCATCGGGACCCAGTACTTC,CASSPFIGTQYF
many,TRBV27,TRBJ2-3,.,TGTGCCACCCTAGCCAGCACAGATACGCAGTATTTT,CATLASTDTQYF
.,TRBV21-1,TRBJ1-4,.,TGTGCCAGCAGCAAACTTCTCCGGGACAGCCCTAATGAAAAACTGTTTTTT,CASSKLLRDSPNEKLFF
.,TRBV7-6,TRBJ2-1,TRBD2,TGTGCCAGCAGCTTAGCTAGCGGGGGTGATGAGCAGTTCTTC,CASSLASGGDEQFF
.,TRBV4-1,TRBJ2-1,TRBD2,TGCGCCAGCAGCCAAGATGGTAGCGGGAGAGCCTACAATGAGCAGTTCTTC,CASSQDGSGRAYNEQFF
once,TRBV9,TRBJ1-2,TRBD1,TGTGCCAGCAGCGCGGGACAGTCCTACGGACTACCTAACTATGGCTACACCTTC,CASSAGQSYGLPNYGYTF
.,TRBV29-1,TRBJ2-3,TRBD2,TGCAGCATAGCTAGCGGTGGCCCAGATACGCAGTATTTT,CSIASGGPDTQYF
.,TRBV6-5,TRBJ1-6,.,TGTGCCAGCAGCCAGGGGTTAAATTCACCCCTCCACTTT,CASSQGLNSPLHF
once,TRBV6-5,TRBJ1-2,TRBD1,TGTGCCAGCAGGCCCGGGACAGGGGGCAGTGGCTACACCTTC,CASRPGTGGSGYTF
once,TRBV6-5,TRBJ2-3,TRBD1,TGTGCCAGCAGTTACTCGACAGGGGGGGAAGTAGATACGCAGTATTTT,CASSYSTGGEVDTQYF
.,TRBV7-9,TRBJ1-2,.,TGTGCCAGCAGCTCCAGACAGTTAGAGCCTAACTATGGCTACACCTTC,CASSSRQLEPNYGYTF
.,TRBV3-1/TRBV3-2,TRBJ2-7,TRBD1,TGTGCCAGCAGGGGACAGGGAACCTACGAGCAGTACTTC,CASRGQGTYEQYF
.,TRBV5-6,TRBJ2-7,TRBD2,TGTGCCAGCGGCCTAGCGGGAGGGCCCCAACACGAGCAGTACTTC,CASGLAGGPQHEQYF
.,TRBV29-1,TRBJ1-2,TRBD1,TGCAGCGCACCCCGCACAGGGACAGCTGAGTATGGCTACACCTTC,CSAPRTGTAEYGYTF
once,TRBV5-1,TRBJ1-4,TRBD1,TGCGCCAGCAGCCCATATGAGGGGGCAGGGGAAAAACTGTTTTTT,CASSPYEGAGEKLFF
.,TRBV9,TRBJ2-5,TRBD2,TGTGCCAGCAGCGCAACAAGCGGGAGAAGGGAGACCCAGTACTTC,CASSATSGRRETQYF
.,TRBV29-1,TRBJ1-3,TRBD1,TGCAGCGTTGGCTTTGGGACAGGGACAGGAAACACCATATATTTT,CSVGFGTGTGNTIYF
.,TRBV6-5,TRBJ1-2,.,TGTGCCGGCAGTTACCGAGGGGGTAACTATGGCTACACCTTC,CAGSYRGGNYGYTF
.,TRBV5-4,TRBJ2-5,.,TGTGCCAGCAGCTTTAACAGGGTAATGGAGACCCAGTACTTC,CASSFNRVMETQYF
.,TRBV5-4,TRBJ1-1,.,TGTGCCAGCAGCCGGGGACAGAACACTGAAGCTTTCTTT,CASSRGQNTEAFF
.,TRBV19,TRBJ1-6,.,TGTGCCAGTAGATACAGGGCTGATTCACCCCTCCACTTT,CASRYRADSPLHF
.,TRBV19,TRBJ2-3,TRBD2,TGTGCCAGTAGAGGAGCGGGAGGGATCCTCACAGATACGCAGTATTTT,CASRGAGGILTDTQYF
.,TRBV7-9,TRBJ2-5,TRBD2,TGTGCCAGCAGTCCGTCTTGGGAGGGAGGGCCAGAGACCCAGTACTTC,CASSPSWEGGPETQYF
.,TRBV7-7,TRBJ2-3,.,TGTGCTAGCAGACCAGAGGCGATCTCTAATCGCGCAGATACGCAGTATTTT,CASRPEAISNRADTQYF
.,TRBV5-1,TRBJ2-2,TRBD2,TGCGCCAGCAGCCCCGGGACTACTGTGGGCGGGGAGCTGTTTTTT,CASSPGTTVGGELFF
.,TRBV6-5,TRBJ2-3,TRBD2,TGTGCCAGCACATCTAGCGGGAGAAGCACAGATACGCAGTATTTT,CASTSSGRSTDTQYF
.,TRBV19,TRBJ2-1,.,TGTGCCAGTAGTATCAACTACAATGAGCAGTTCTTC,CASSINYNEQFF
.,TRBV28,TRBJ2-7,TRBD2,TGTGCCAGCAGTAGCGGGGGGATAGTCCCCTACGAGCAGTACTTC,CASSSGGIVPYEQYF
.,TRBV14,TRBJ2-1,TRBD2,TGTGCCAGCAGCCAAGATTTAATAGCGGGGGCTGAGCAGTTCTTC,CASSQDLIAGAEQFF
.,TRBV29-1,TRBJ1-6,.,TGCAGCGTTGATCACAGGGCAAGTTCACCCCTCCACTTT,CSVDHRASSPLHF
.,TRBV2,TRBJ2-5,TRBD1,TGTGCCGGGCACAGGACAGGGGACAGAGAGACCCAGTACTTC,CAGHRTGDRETQYF
.,TRBV11-1,TRBJ1-4,.,TGTGCCAGCAGCTTGGGCACTAATGAAAAACTGTTTTTT,CASSLGTNEKLFF
.,TRBV6-5,TRBJ2-7,TRBD1,TGTGCCAGCAGTTATACAGGGGACGAGCAGTACTTC,CASSYTGDEQYF
.,TRBV19,TRBJ1-5,.,TGTGCCAGCGACTACGACAGGAATAGCAATCAGCCCCAGCATTTT,CASDYDRNSNQPQHF
.,TRBV7-6,TRBJ1-3,.,TGTGCCAGCAGCTTAGGGCCGCAAATAAACTCTGGAAACACCATATATTTT,CASSLGPQINSGNTIYF
once,TRBV19,TRBJ1-1,TRBD1,TGTGCCAGTAGGAGGGGGACAGGGTTTGGGAACACTGAAGCTTTCTTT,CASRRGTGFGNTEAFF
.,TRBV2,TRBJ2-3,.,TGTGCCAGCGTCACACCCGATAGCACAGATACGCAGTATTTT,CASVTPDSTDTQYF
.,TRBV30,TRBJ1-3,.,TGTGCCTGGAGCGCTTTAAGGAGCAGCCTCTCTGGAAACACCATATATTTT,CAWSALRSSLSGNTIYF